This T cell receptor beta chain was identified during a study of regulatory T cells in long-lasting Graves disease. This clonotype has at least ten counts. Time point reported: newly diagnosed GD, antithyroid drugs for less than 3 months. The TCR library was made from RNA that had been extracted from PBMCs in TRIzol. Relying on iRepertoire HTBI primers and Arm-PCR of CDR3 regions, the team built TCR beta libraries. TCRdb redid the calling of the multiplex PCR reads with MiXCR, one entry per CDR3 protein. The sample contains more than 400,000 distinct CDR3 sequences, about 17% of which appear only once. The data also belong to a second study, concerning T cells in Graves' hyperthyroidism and ophthalmopathy. That paper states: A first-round RT-PCR of the TCR CDR3 used the HTBI primer set.

This TCR derives from a woman in her 30s with Graves disease. This sample comprised peripheral blood mononuclear cells (PBMCs), obtained at new diagnosis, from a patient treated with antithyroid drugs.

CDR3 loop: CASSQQGAETQYF. The CDR3 DNA follows: TGTGCCAGCAGCCAGCAGGGGGCAGAGACCCAGTACTTC. The rearrangement uses TRBV3-1 and TRBJ2-5; 8 positions match TRBD1. CDR1 and CDR2 from the germline V gene are LGHDT and YNNKEL (reference sequence). CDR3 length equals 13 residues. V shed 3 bases and J 4 bases; nucleotides not matched to a gene: 1.